This TCR beta chain was captured in a study of OX40 agonist ivuxolimab in advanced cancers. Whole-study context: Patients achieving partial responses numbered three: one hepatocellular carcinoma case and two cutaneous melanoma cases. Findings and limits, study-wide: The expanded peripheral T cells' antigen specificity was not determined.

V was clipped by 4 bases and J by 3 bases, with 4 bases between them. The length of the CDR3 is 12 residues. CDR1 is SGDLS and CDR2 is YYNGEE in the germline V gene. On this clone itself: The antigen is unknown.

Researchers took blood at baseline, on cycle 4 day 1, and on cycle 7 day 1. Some clones are missing from TCRdb's copy, which holds only in-frame ones; the method was immunoSEQ multiplex PCR. The sample lists approximately 80,000 clones; around 90% were seen once. This sequence originates from an adult with an advanced solid tumor such as melanoma, head and neck, liver or kidney cancer. The source material was CD4+ or CD8+ T cells sorted from blood, sampled in a trial of the OX40 agonist ivuxolimab. The gene calls are TRBV9 and TRBJ2-2, with D uncertain. In nucleotides, the CDR3 is TGTGCCAGCAGCCCTCACACCGGGGAGCTGTTTTTT. Amino acids: CASSPHTGELFF.